This passage covers 22 T cell receptor beta chains from one sample sequenced in a study of vaccination and CD4 T cells after COVID-19. For these receptors, no antigen is known. The Oncomine TCR Beta short-read assay was applied to DNA of cultured CD4+ T cells. Each CDR3 protein gets one entry after TCRdb re-called the PCR reads with MiXCR. The sample shows more than 7,000 distinct CDR3 sequences, approximately 61% of them seen only once. Described treatment: 10-day PBMC culture with coronavirus spike peptide pools or control peptides (ViraFEST assay). The specimen was cultured CD4+ T cells from blood, collected after SARS-CoV-2 vaccination. The source of these receptors is a human donor with COVID-19.

This clonotype was recorded a few times. The chain joins TRBV5-4 to TRBJ1-3, with D unclear. The V gene's germline CDR1 is SGHNT and CDR2 YYREEE (reference sequence). The CDR3 has 14 amino acids. Trimming cost V 0 bases and J 8 bases, with 12 bases left between them. The CDR3 region has the DNA TGTGCCAGCAGCTTGGTTCCGACCGGGGACACCATATATTTT. Its translation: CASSLVPTGDTIYF.

This clonotype is categorized as large. The chain has TRBV4-2 and TRBJ2-7; TRBD2 aligns across 8 bases. This CDR3 has 18 amino acids. CDR1 and CDR2 (germline): LGHNA, YNFKEQ. J gave up 3 bases and V 0 bases, and 13 bases lay outside the gene matches. CDR3 loop: CASSQDLFNAGGRYEQYF. For the CDR3, the DNA is TGTGCCAGCAGCCAAGATTTGTTTAATGCGGGGGGCCGCTACGAGCAGTACTTC.

A remark on this clonotype: Relative to the germline gene, one junction end is altered; a read error may explain this. The V and J genes are TRBV5-3 and TRBJ1-3; the D gene is possibly TRBD1 (6 bases). TRBV5-3 is filed as an ORF, its function uncertain. The CDR3 sequence is 14 residues long. This CDR3 reads CASSLQGSGNTIYF. The CDR3 DNA reads TGTGCCAGCAGCTTACAGGGCTCTGGAAACACCATATATTTT.

The CDR3 coding sequence is TGTGCCAGCAGTTACTCCCGGCTAGCGGGGGGGAAGGGAGAGACCCAGTACTTC. Protein product: CASSYSRLAGGKGETQYF. The gene calls are TRBV6-2 or TRBV6-3 and TRBJ2-5; 12 nucleotides line up with TRBD2. Trimming removed 0 bases from V and 4 bases from J; junction bases left unmatched: 9. Germline V CDR1 and CDR2: MNHEY, SVGEGT. The CDR3 is 18 residues long.

This clonotype is deemed large (0.1 to 1%). This chain connects TRBV20-1 to TRBJ1-2, with D uncertain. Trimming stripped 6 bases from V and 5 bases from J, with 16 bases between. The germline V gene encodes CDR1 DFQATT and CDR2 SNEGSKA (reference sequence). The CDR3 sequence is 13 residues long. The CDR3 DNA follows: TGCAGTGCAACCCCAGAGGATGGGTATGGCTACACCTTC. Translation: CSATPEDGYGYTF.

This clonotype was observed a handful of times. The chain recombines TRBV30 with TRBJ1-5, with D possibly matching TRBD1 (6 bases). V lost 0 bases and J lost 7, with 10 bases in between. Germline V gene data show CDR1 as GTSNPN and CDR2 as SVGIG (reference sequence). The CDR3 runs 13 residues. The CDR3 region is CAWSVQGRQPQHF. As DNA, the CDR3 is TGTGCCTGGAGTGTTCAGGGGAGGCAGCCCCAGCATTTT.

The V call is TRBV15, the J call TRBJ2-3; D possibly uses TRBD1 or TRBD2 (5 bases each). Between the trimmed V and J ends, which lost 1 base and 3 bases, there was a span of 11 bases. This CDR3 spans 15 amino acids. Germline loops: CDR1 LNHNV, CDR2 YYDKDF (reference sequence). The CDR3 coding sequence is TGTGCCACCAGCAGAGGGGGCGGGTTGACAGATACGCAGTATTTT. Its protein product is CATSRGGGLTDTQYF. The full variable domain, completed using reference TRBV15 and TRBJ2-3, is DAMVIQNPRYQVTQFGKPVTLSCSQTLNHNVMYWYQQKSSQAPKLLFHYYDKDFNNEADTPDNFQSRRPNTSFCFLDIRSPGLGDTAMYLCATSRGGGLTDTQYFGPGTRLTVL.

For this clonotype: One end of the junction is discordant with germline, which a read error may explain. The rearrangement joins TRBV7-6 to TRBJ2-2; 8 bases align to TRBD1. Germline-derived CDR1 and CDR2 are SGHVS and FNYEAQ. The CDR3 has 15 residues. The CDR3 loop reads CASSRQGMVPGELFF. The CDR3 nucleotides are TGTGCTAGCAGCCGACAGGGGATGGTACCCGGGGAGCTGTTTTTT. Supplemented by reference TRBV7-6 and TRBJ2-2, the full variable domain reads GAGVSQSPRYKVTKRGQDVALRCDPISGHVSLYWYRQALGQGPEFLTYFNYEAQQDKSGLPNDRFSAERPEGSISTLTIQRTEQRDSAMYRCASSRQGMVPGELFFGEGSRLTVL.

This chain links TRBV7-9 with TRBJ2-3, with TRBD2 matching over 7 bases. The germline CDR1 and CDR2 sequences are SEHNR and FQNEAQ (reference sequence). CDR3 length: 17 residues. The trim removed 1 base at V and 2 bases at J, leaving 9 bases unmatched. The DNA for the CDR3 is TGTGCCAGCAGCTTAGTCGAGGCTAGCGGCGCCACAGATACGCAGTATTTT. Protein: CASSLVEASGATDTQYF.

This clonotype has just one count. The chain recombines TRBV6-5 with TRBJ2-7; TRBD1 or TRBD2 may be the D gene (5 bases each). Deletions cut 3 bases from V and 4 bases from J, with 16 bases between. The CDR3 is 15 amino acids. Germline V CDR1 and CDR2: MNHEY, SVGAGI. CDR3 region: CASSYLGVNRYEQYF. In nucleotides, the CDR3 is TGTGCCAGCAGTTATTTGGGGGTCAATCGTTACGAGCAGTACTTC.

This chain joins TRBV7-3 and TRBJ2-2, with D uncertain. The germline gives CDR1 SGHTA, CDR2 FQGTGA. This CDR3 is 13 amino acids long. V was clipped by 4 bases and J by 2 bases, with 5 bases between them. The CDR3 DNA reads as TGTGCCAGCAGCTCAAGAAACACCGGGGAGCTGTTTTTT. Amino acids: CASSSRNTGELFF.

V is TRBV2 and J is TRBJ1-1; maybe TRBD1 (5 bases). The CDR3 is made up of 14 amino acids. With 6 bases removed from V and 3 bases from J, the gap between germline ends came to 14 bases. Germline V CDR1 and CDR2: SNHLY, FYNNEI. The CDR3 is CASSLGVIDTEAFF. The CDR3 DNA reads as TGTGCCAGCAGCCTAGGGGTAATCGACACTGAAGCTTTCTTT.

The rearrangement links TRBV18 to TRBJ1-5, with D perhaps TRBD1 (5 bases). CDR3 length: 14 amino acids. Trimming shortened V by 6 bases and J by 3 bases, and 12 bases separated the two germline ends. Germline CDR1 is KGHSH and CDR2 is LQKENI. CDR3 region: CASSLDSLNQPQHF. CDR3 bases: TGTGCCAGCTCCCTCGACAGCCTCAATCAGCCCCAGCATTTT.

The rearrangement uses TRBV20-1 and TRBJ2-5; D perhaps matches TRBD2 (6 bases). The CDR3 is made up of 14 amino acids. Trimming removed 2 bases from V and 3 bases from J, with 13 bases in between. Per the germline V gene, CDR1 is DFQATT and CDR2 is SNEGSKA (reference sequence). The DNA for the CDR3 is TGCAGTGCTAGACTGGCAGGGAGGAAAGAGACCCAGTACTTC. Protein: CSARLAGRKETQYF.

This clonotype was seen a handful of times. This rearrangement joins TRBV6-1 to TRBJ1-1; 7 bases are shared with TRBD1. This CDR3 is built from 14 residues. Germline CDR1 reads MNHNS; CDR2 reads SASEGT. The V and J ends lost 4 bases and 6 bases, in that order; junction bases with no gene match: 8. The CDR3 sequence: CASSASTGRSEAFF. CDR3 nucleotide sequence: TGTGCCAGCAGTGCCTCGACAGGGAGGTCTGAAGCTTTCTTT.

CDR3 sequence: CAWSRQYNSPLHF. The DNA for the CDR3 is TGTGCCTGGAGTCGACAGTATAATTCACCCCTCCACTTT. J is TRBJ1-6 and V is TRBV30; tentatively, D is TRBD1 (5 bases). From germline, CDR1 is GTSNPN and CDR2 SVGIG (reference sequence). Trimming pared 2 bases from V and 4 bases from J, leaving 6 bases between. The CDR3 contains 13 residues.

The chain uses TRBV18 and TRBJ2-5, with 8 bases aligning to TRBD2. The junction had 1 base not matched to a gene; V was cut back by 3 bases and J by 4 bases. Germline V gene sequence: CDR1 KGHSH, CDR2 LQKENI. The length of the CDR3 is 13 residues. CDR3 bases: TGTGCCAGCTCACCGGCGGGGGGAGAGACCCAGTACTTC. It encodes CASSPAGGETQYF.

The chain joins TRBV18 to TRBJ1-2; D remains ambiguous. The germline gives CDR1 KGHSH, CDR2 LQKENI. Trimming took 2 bases from V and 3 from J, leaving 7 bases between them. This CDR3 has 13 amino acids. DNA for the CDR3: TGTGCCAGCTCACCAGGGTCAGACTATGGCTACACCTTC. Residues: CASSPGSDYGYTF.

This clonotype was observed a few times. CDR3 coding DNA: TGCGCCAGCAGGAATAAGACAGGGGGCATTCCACCCCTCCACTTT. This translates into CASRNKTGGIPPLHF. This sequence joins TRBV10-1 and TRBJ1-6; TRBD1 matches at 10 bases. CDR3 size: 15 residues. The germline V gene has CDR1 WNHNN and CDR2 SYGVQD (reference sequence). Losses at the gene ends were 6 bases for V and 11 bases for J; bases not matched to a gene: 10.

This rearrangement joins TRBV7-2 to TRBJ1-2; 8 bases agree with TRBD1. There are 13 residues in the CDR3. In germline, CDR1 is SGHTA, CDR2 FQGNSA. V was pared by 5 bases and J by 5 bases, with 4 bases of the junction left unmatched. CDR3 DNA sequence: TGTGCCAGCAGCCAACGACAGGGGTATGGCTACACCTTC. Its translation: CASSQRQGYGYTF. Complete variable domain (other parts from reference TRBV7-2 and TRBJ1-2): GAGVSQSPSNKVTEKGKDVELRCDPISGHTALYWYRQSLGQGLEFLIYFQGNSAPDKSGLPSDRFSAERTGGSVSTLTIQRTQQEDSAVYLCASSQRQGYGYTFGSGTRLTVV.

The chain is built from TRBV7-3 and TRBJ2-3; D is unresolved. Germline CDR1 is SGHTA and CDR2 is FQGTGA. This CDR3 contains 14 residues. V dropped 5 bases and J dropped 1 base, with 10 bases sitting between them. Written as DNA, the CDR3 is TGTGCCAGCAGCAAAAGTACTCGCACAGATACGCAGTATTTT. Encoded protein: CASSKSTRTDTQYF. The full variable domain, in which reference TRBV7-3 and TRBJ2-3 provide the parts outside the CDR3, is GAGVSQTPSNKVTEKGKYVELRCDPISGHTALYWYRQSLGQGPEFLIYFQGTGAADDSGLPNDRFFAVRPEGSVSTLKIQRTERGDSAVYLCASSKSTRTDTQYFGPGTRLTVL.

The chain links TRBV30 to TRBJ1-1, with D tentatively TRBD1 (5 bases). CDR1 is GTSNPN and CDR2 is SVGIG in the germline V gene (reference sequence). The CDR3 spans 12 residues. V lost 5 bases, J lost 1 base, and 8 bases lay in between. The CDR3 loop reads CAWLQENTEAFF. The CDR3, as DNA: TGTGCCTGGCTACAGGAGAACACTGAAGCTTTCTTT.